This TCR beta chain comes out of a study of shared clonotypes between healthy human individuals (dated by TCRdb to the early 2020s). For the study in its entirety: The cohort included three men and two women between 18 and 49 years of age. For each donor, CD4 naive and CD4 memory were each given three plates, CD8 naive was given two plates, and CD8 memory was given one plate. Different laboratories and diverse techniques were used to prepare libraries and sequence TCR repertoires, to increase sequencing depth and limit assay-specific biases. The study deeply sequenced blood TCR repertoires of about 5 healthy adults to estimate repertoire size and the extent of clonotype sharing between individuals. Per donor, leukapheresis produced somewhere between about 0.8 and 9.5 billion PBMCs. Study-wide conclusions, independent of this receptor: Naive subsets generally had larger estimated clonotype richness than memory subsets did. Based on pairwise subsampling, the degree of clonotype sharing among donors was expected to be affected by sequencing depth. Only blood was sampled, and tissue TCR repertoires likely differ from those in blood. Across a handful of donors, roughly 5.4% of naive CD4, more than 3% of naive CD8, 2% to 2.5% of memory CD4, and about 0.44% of memory CD8 clonotypes were shared. Compared with non-shared clonotypes, the clonotypes found in all four sorted-subset donors had higher generation probabilities. Even with the large sequencing depth, rarefaction of the sorted-subset datasets indicated that sequencing was incomplete. The small number of donors limited the genetic and exposure-history diversity represented.

The donors were healthy, HIV-negative adults who had no recently reported acute infections or vaccinations. Only Caucasian adults living in Nashville, Tennessee, USA were represented among the donors. CD8 memory samples were composed of magnetically selected CD45RO+ cells combined with CCR7-negative CD45RA+ effector memory (TemRA) cells. Blood was collected by leukapheresis, and PBMCs were isolated by Ficoll-Histopaque density gradient centrifugation and then cryopreserved in liquid nitrogen vapor phase. Analytical flow cytometry was used to check the purity and quantity of every magnetically sorted T cell population. Genomic DNA was isolated from each sorted fraction and quantified by UV absorbance on a Nanodrop 2000c. TCR CDR3 regions were amplified from genomic DNA by multiplex PCR using the deep immunoSEQ assay. Genomic DNA extracted from each cell subset was distributed evenly over all wells of several immunoSEQ 96-well plates, and each plate served as one replicate. Each replicate PCR for sorted subsets received around 200 ng genomic DNA, equal to some 32,000 T cell genomes. The purified libraries were quantified using a Qubit 3.0 fluorometer, sized with a Bioanalyzer 2100, and then quantified again using the KAPA Library Quantification kit. Every immunoSEQ 96-well plate was sequenced on a separate single-read 150-cycle Illumina NextSeq 550 flow cell. The study's processing was this. The immunoSEQ output contained only junctional sequences without quality scores, so filtering could not match that applied to full-length reads. Sequences were annotated with PyIR, a Python wrapper for IgBLAST v1.9, using IMGT germline references to assign V/J genes and CDR3. Reads were filtered out if the reads had weak V/J assignments (E-value above 1e-6), no CDR3, stop codons, out-of-frame junctions, or ambiguous translated residues. A V3J clonotype was defined by an identical inferred V gene, J gene, and CDR3 amino acid sequence. To compute the percentage overlap between repertoires, the number of shared unique clonotypes was divided by the size of the smaller repertoire. Richness of each repertoire was evaluated using RTK rarefaction, the Chao1 estimator, and Recon v2.1 estimates of unobserved clonotypes. For all TCRbeta clonotypes obtained by the gDNA method from a few donors, generation probabilities were computed with OLGA. Held by TCRdb, this immuneACCESS table contains in-frame sequences only and omits some clones. Under half of the omission traces to an unresolved V gene where checked; the cause of the rest is unknown. Clone size and V and J calls were adopted from that table, with D and trimming inferred from the DNA. The sample contains around 100,000 clones, under 70% of them found a single time. The ten largest clones take up under 30% of the sample.

Its CDR3 holds 16 amino acids, cysteine through phenylalanine. Only the CDR3 DNA is retained, 48 bases long and in frame from the first base. In the germline V gene, CDR1 corresponds to MDHEN and CDR2 to SYDVKM. V and J lose 5 bases and 0 bases, and a span of 16 bases separates them. A remark on this clone: Its recognized antigen is unknown. No per-base quality is available; no much larger clone lies one base away.

Recombination linked TRBV28 to TRBJ1-2; TRBD1 might be the D gene, on 6 matching bases. Material: memory CD8+ T cells sorted from blood. What this sample's cell subset or site label stands for: CD45RO+ cells pooled with CCR7-negative TemRA cells. The clonotype originates from a woman aged 25-40 years in good health. The DNA sequence reads TGTGCCAGCAGTCCCGTTCGAGGGGGAGCTAACTATGGCTACACCTTC. Translated, this is CASSPVRGGANYGYTF.